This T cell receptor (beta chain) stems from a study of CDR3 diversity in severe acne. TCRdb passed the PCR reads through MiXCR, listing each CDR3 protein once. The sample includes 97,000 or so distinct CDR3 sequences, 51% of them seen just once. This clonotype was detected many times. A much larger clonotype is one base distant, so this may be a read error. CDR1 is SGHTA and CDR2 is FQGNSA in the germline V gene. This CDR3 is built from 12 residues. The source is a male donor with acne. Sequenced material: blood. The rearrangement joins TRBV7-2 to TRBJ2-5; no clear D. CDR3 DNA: TGTGCCGGCAGCCTCTCGTCGGAGACCCAGTACTTC. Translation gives CAGSLSSETQYF.